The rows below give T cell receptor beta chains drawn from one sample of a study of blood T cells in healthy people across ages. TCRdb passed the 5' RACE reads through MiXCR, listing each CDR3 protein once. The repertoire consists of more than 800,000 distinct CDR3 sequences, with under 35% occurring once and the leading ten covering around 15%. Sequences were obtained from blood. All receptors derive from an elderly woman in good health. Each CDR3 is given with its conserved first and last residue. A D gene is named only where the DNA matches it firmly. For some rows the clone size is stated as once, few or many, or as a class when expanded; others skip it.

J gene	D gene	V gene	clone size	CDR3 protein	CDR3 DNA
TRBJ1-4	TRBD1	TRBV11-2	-	CASSLLGTEGREKLFF	TGTGCCAGCAGCTTGCTTGGGACAGAAGGAAGGGAAAAACTGTTTTTT
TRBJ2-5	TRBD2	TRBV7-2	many	CASSLERLAGGRGETQYF	TGTGCCAGCAGCTTAGAGCGACTAGCGGGGGGGCGAGGAGAGACCCAGTACTTC
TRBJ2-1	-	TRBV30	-	CAWSSKQQFF	TGTGCCTGGAGTTCGAAGCAGCAGTTCTTC
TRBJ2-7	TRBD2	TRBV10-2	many	CASKGRAAGNEQYF	TGCGCCAGCAAGGGGAGGGCCGCTGGCAACGAGCAGTACTTC
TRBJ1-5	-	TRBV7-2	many	CASSLDPNQPQHF	TGTGCCAGCAGCTTAGATCCCAATCAGCCCCAGCATTTT
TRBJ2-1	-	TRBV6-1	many	CASSASWKQRNEQFF	TGTGCCAGCAGCGCCTCCTGGAAGCAGAGGAATGAGCAGTTCTTC
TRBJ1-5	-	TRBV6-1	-	CACSSRSGALQPHQPQHF	TGTGCCTGCAGCTCCAGGTCAGGGGCCCTACAGCCCCATCAGCCCCAGCATTTT
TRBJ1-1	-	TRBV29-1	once	CSVDYGENTEAFF	TGCAGCGTTGATTATGGTGAAAACACTGAAGCTTTCTTT
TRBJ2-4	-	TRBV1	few	CTSSPGDRVLGWTKNIQYF	TGCACCAGCAGCCCCGGGGACAGAGTTTTAGGGTGGACCAAAAACATTCAGTACTTC
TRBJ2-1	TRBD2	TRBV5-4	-	CASSLDAGGLNEQFF	TGTGCCAGCAGCTTGGATGCGGGGGGCCTGAATGAGCAGTTCTTC
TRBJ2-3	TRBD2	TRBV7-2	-	CASSLIGLAGLWDTQYF	TGTGCCAGCAGCTTAATAGGACTAGCGGGTTTGTGGGATACGCAGTATTTT
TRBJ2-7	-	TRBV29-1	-	CSVTTETYEQYF	TGCAGCGTTACGACGGAGACCTACGAGCAGTACTTC
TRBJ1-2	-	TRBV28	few	CASSLAYGGYTF	TGTGCCAGCAGTTTAGCCTATGGAGGCTACACCTTC
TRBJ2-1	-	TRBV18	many	CASSLGGTGMDEQFF	TGTGCCAGCTCACTGGGAGGAACAGGGATGGATGAGCAGTTCTTC
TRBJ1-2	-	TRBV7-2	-	CASSSKGHPNSYGYTF	TGTGCCAGCAGCTCGAAAGGACACCCAAATTCCTATGGCTACACCTTC
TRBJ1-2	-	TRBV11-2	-	CASSRDSGVYGYTF	TGTGCCAGCAGCCGGGACTCCGGGGTCTATGGCTACACCTTC
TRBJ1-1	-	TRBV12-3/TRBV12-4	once	CASKPTAQNTEAFF	TGTGCCAGCAAGCCAACAGCGCAGAACACTGAAGCTTTCTTT
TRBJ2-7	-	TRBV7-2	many	CASSLRPGVSEQYF	TGTGCCAGCAGCTTAAGGCCGGGGGTCTCCGAGCAGTACTTC
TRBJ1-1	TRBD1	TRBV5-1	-	CASSLDRGHMNTEAFF	TGCGCCAGCAGCTTGGACAGGGGGCACATGAACACTGAAGCTTTCTTT
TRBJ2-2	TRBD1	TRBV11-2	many	CASRGQGIGELFF	TGTGCCAGCAGGGGACAGGGGATCGGGGAGCTGTTTTTT
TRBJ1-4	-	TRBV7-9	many	CASSPSTNEKLFF	TGTGCCAGCAGTCCCTCAACTAATGAAAAACTGTTTTTT
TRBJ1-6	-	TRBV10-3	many	CAINTGATDSPLHF	TGTGCCATCAACACAGGTGCCACTGATTCACCCCTCCACTTT
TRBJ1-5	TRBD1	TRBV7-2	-	CASSPSGTGGSQPQHF	TGTGCCAGCAGCCCCTCCGGGACAGGGGGCAGCCAGCCCCAGCATTTT
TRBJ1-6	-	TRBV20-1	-	CSARVTLVGNSPLHF	TGCAGTGCTAGAGTAACCTTGGTCGGGAATTCACCCCTCCACTTT
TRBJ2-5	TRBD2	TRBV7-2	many	CASSSGLPSETQYF	TGTGCCAGCAGCTCGGGACTACCCTCGGAGACCCAGTACTTC
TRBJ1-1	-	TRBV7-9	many	CASSPDLLRNTEAFF	TGTGCCAGCAGCCCGGACTTACTCCGGAACACTGAAGCTTTCTTT
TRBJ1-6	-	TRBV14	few	CASSLGPRGDNSPLHF	TGTGCCAGCAGCCTCGGACCCCGCGGCGATAATTCACCCCTCCACTTT
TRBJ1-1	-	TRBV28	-	CASRGVWEAFF	TGTGCCAGCAGGGGGGTATGGGAAGCTTTCTTT
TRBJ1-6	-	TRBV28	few	CASSSSTRVGSPLHF	TGTGCCAGCAGTTCCTCAACCCGGGTCGGTTCACCCCTCCACTTT
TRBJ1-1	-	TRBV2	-	CASSDSQGGRPEAFF	TGTGCCAGCAGCGACTCTCAGGGAGGGAGACCTGAAGCTTTCTTT
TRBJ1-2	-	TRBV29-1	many	CSDGWGAGYTF	TGCAGCGACGGATGGGGGGCTGGCTACACCTTC
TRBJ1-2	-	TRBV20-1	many	CSARYGRNYGYTF	TGCAGTGCTAGATACGGGAGGAACTATGGCTACACCTTC
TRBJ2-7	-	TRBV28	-	CAISWAVYSEQYF	TGTGCAATCTCGTGGGCGGTCTATAGCGAGCAGTACTTC
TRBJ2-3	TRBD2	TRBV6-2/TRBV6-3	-	CASSYPIGTSGGAFSSTDTQYF	TGTGCCAGCAGTTACCCGATTGGGACTAGCGGGGGGGCATTCTCCAGCACAGATACGCAGTATTTT
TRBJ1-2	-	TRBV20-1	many	CSARDQRQGEHYGYTF	TGCAGTGCTAGAGATCAGCGGCAGGGAGAGCACTATGGCTACACCTTC
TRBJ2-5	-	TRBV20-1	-	CSAGQAYSQSETQYF	TGCAGTGCAGGGCAGGCGTATTCCCAAAGTGAGACCCAGTACTTC
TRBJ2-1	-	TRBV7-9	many	CASSLAVVVDRSSYNEQFF	TGTGCCAGCAGCTTAGCGGTCGTGGTCGACAGAAGCTCCTACAATGAGCAGTTCTTC
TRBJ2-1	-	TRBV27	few	CASRLPGAVGQFF	TGTGCCAGCAGGTTACCGGGGGCGGTGGGGCAGTTCTTC
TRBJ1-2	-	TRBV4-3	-	CASSQSQGVYGYTF	TGCGCCAGCAGCCAGTCACAGGGAGTTTATGGCTACACCTTC
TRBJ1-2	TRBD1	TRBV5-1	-	CASGFGLSTGEDYGYTF	TGCGCCAGCGGCTTCGGCCTATCCACAGGGGAAGACTATGGCTACACCTTC
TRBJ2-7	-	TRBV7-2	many	CASSLSTSGGSYEQYF	TGTGCCAGCAGCTTAAGTACCAGCGGAGGCTCCTACGAGCAGTACTTC
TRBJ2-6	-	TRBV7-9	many	CASSPRASGANVLTF	TGTGCCAGCAGCCCCCGAGCATCTGGGGCCAACGTCCTGACTTTC